The 10 T cell receptor beta chains below all came from one sample that was sequenced in a study of T cell responses to AZD1222 COVID-19 vaccine. Measured with immunoSEQ multiplex PCR; TCRdb has only the in-frame clones, and not every one. The sample shows roughly 150,000 clones, 93% of them seen only once. The sample was peripheral blood, taken on day 0 of AZD1222 vaccination. These receptors came from an adult in good health.

The chain combines TRBV6-2 or TRBV6-3 with TRBJ1-2; D is undetermined. The CDR3 consists of 12 residues. Germline V gene sequence: CDR1 MNHEY, CDR2 SVGEGT. V lost 5 bases to trimming and J lost 3 bases, with 7 bases between them. CDR3 sequence: CASSPQDYGYTF. The CDR3, as DNA: TGTGCCAGCAGTCCGCAGGACTATGGCTACACCTTC.

J is TRBJ1-1 and V is TRBV6-5; D is perhaps TRBD1 (5 bases). CDR1 is MNHEY, CDR2 SVGAGI, per germline. Trimming took 5 bases from V and 4 from J, leaving 5 bases between them. This CDR3 has 11 residues. The CDR3 loop is CASSRGTEAFF. CDR3 sequence (DNA): TGTGCCAGCAGTAGGGGCACTGAAGCTTTCTTT.

This chain links TRBV6-6 with TRBJ1-2, with 7 bases lining up with TRBD1. This CDR3 has 14 amino acids. J gave up 1 base and V 8 bases, and 7 bases lay outside the gene matches. Germline-derived CDR1 and CDR2 are MNHNY and SVGAGI (reference sequence). The CDR3 loop is CASLGDSVNYGYTF. DNA for the CDR3: TGTGCCAGCCTAGGGGACAGCGTTAACTATGGCTACACCTTC.

This chain connects TRBV4-1 to TRBJ1-4; D ambiguous. CDR1 is MGHRA and CDR2 is YSYEKL in the germline V gene. V dropped 1 base and J dropped 4 bases, with 13 bases sitting between them. This CDR3 region has 16 residues. The CDR3 DNA reads as TGCGCCAGCAGCCAAGTAGGGCCAGCCGTTAATGAAAAACTGTTTTTT. Its protein product is CASSQVGPAVNEKLFF.

The rearrangement joins TRBV27 to TRBJ2-3; the D call may be TRBD1 or TRBD2 (6 bases each). The CDR3 runs 14 residues. V was clipped by 6 bases and J by 2 bases, with 12 bases between them. In germline, CDR1 is MNHEY, CDR2 SMNVEV (reference sequence). The CDR3 nucleotides are TGTGCCAGCAGGAGGGGGGACCCCACAGATACGCAGTATTTT. This gives the protein CASRRGDPTDTQYF.

This clone appeared once. The chain links TRBV9 to TRBJ1-2; perhaps TRBD1 as D (6 bases). V dropped 0 bases and J dropped 6 bases, with 18 bases sitting between them. The CDR3 spans 16 residues. Germline V lookup: CDR1 SGDLS, CDR2 YYNGEE. The chain's CDR3 is CASSVDMQQGINGYTF. The DNA of the CDR3 is TGTGCCAGCAGCGTAGATATGCAGCAGGGGATCAATGGCTACACCTTC.

The chain employs TRBV18 and TRBJ1-1; unclear D gene. V gave up 0 bases and J gave up 2 bases, with 7 bases separating them. CDR3 length: 14 amino acids. Per germline, CDR1 KGHSH and CDR2 LQKENI. CDR3: CASSPPPSNTEAFF. In DNA, the CDR3 is TGTGCCAGCTCACCACCCCCGTCCAACACTGAAGCTTTCTTT.

This sequence joins TRBV5-1 and TRBJ2-5; TRBD1 agrees at 7 bases. Germline values: CDR1 SGHRS, CDR2 YFSETQ. The CDR3 is made up of 16 amino acids. Trimming took 2 bases from V and 4 from J; bases not matched to a gene: 11. CDR3 residues: CASSLPTGSDRETQYF. The CDR3 nucleotides read TGCGCCAGCAGCTTACCGACAGGGTCCGACCGAGAGACCCAGTACTTC.

This clone showed up just once. This sequence joins TRBV7-3 and TRBJ1-1, with 8 bases fitting TRBD1. Germline assignment: CDR1 SGHTA and CDR2 FQGTGA. Trimming removed 5 bases from V and 1 base from J; junction bases left unmatched: 3. This CDR3 has 14 residues. CDR3 sequence: CASSRGQGNTEAFF. CDR3 bases: TGTGCCAGCAGCAGAGGACAGGGGAACACTGAAGCTTTCTTT.

The chain employs TRBV10-3 and TRBJ1-2, with D perhaps matching TRBD1 (5 bases). This CDR3 spans 15 amino acids. CDR1 and CDR2 (germline): ENHRY, SYGVKD. V was pared by 4 bases and J by 3 bases, with 15 bases between. The CDR3 DNA reads as TGTGCCATCAGTGTTTTCACGGGGCAGGACTATGGCTACACCTTC. Residues: CAISVFTGQDYGYTF.